This T cell receptor beta chain is from a study of T cells in Graves' hyperthyroidism and ophthalmopathy. The source material, RNA transcripts, was used to amplify TCR beta CDR3 regions. The TCR CDR3 was amplified in a first-round RT-PCR using the HTBI primer set. From the multiplex PCR reads, TCRdb called clonotypes with MiXCR, one entry per CDR3 protein. The table lists more than 350,000 distinct CDR3 sequences, approximately 17% of them singletons. Trimming took 2 bases from V and 0 from J; bases not matched to a gene: 9. CDR3 length equals 18 residues. Sequencing input: blood. The clonotype originates from a woman aged 25 to 39 with Graves' hyperthyroidism that later progressed to Graves' ophthalmopathy. V gene TRBV6-7 combines with J gene TRBJ1-5, with TRBD1 matching over 8 bases. TRBV6-7 is an ORF, and what it does is uncertain. The CDR3 nucleotides read TGTGCCAGCAGTTACCCCGGACAGGGAGGCTATAGCAATCAGCCCCAGCATTTT. Amino acids: CASSYPGQGGYSNQPQHF.